What follows describes a single TCR beta chain. The sample holds a few counts of this clonotype. Its cognate antigen has yet to be identified. Per-base qualities were not stored, and no clone one base away is much larger. All donors were healthy Caucasians. Three pairs of female monozygotic twins, all aged about 18 to 29 years, were included in the twin cohort. Miltenyi CD45RO+ enrichment and human naive T-cell isolation kits were used to isolate memory (CD45RO+) and naive T cells from PBMC. The sample comes from a study of identical twins (dated by TCRdb to about 2016). For the study in its entirety: To test whether fetal clonotypes persist, the study used deep sequencing on TCR alpha and beta repertoires from monozygotic twins, unrelated adults of various ages, and cord blood. Replicate twin experiments were performed at different times using different library preparation protocols to rule out contamination. Paper-wide results and their limitations: Compared with coincidental sharing between unrelated individuals, out-of-frame TCR alpha sequences shared between twins had an excess of sequences with low generation probability. Out-of-frame TCR alpha sharing in monozygotic twins was systematically underestimated by recombination models, whereas sharing between unrelated individuals was in agreement with the recombination models. Because the same donors could not be followed over many years, conclusions were based on cross-sectional statistical analysis. A weaker excess of twin sharing was found in beta out-of-frame sequences because the signal-to-noise ratio was lowered by fewer shared sequences. Fewer insertions were carried by abundant cord blood beta clonotypes, a similar but weaker trend appeared in young adult naive repertoires, and no such trend appeared in memory repertoires. Zero-insertion analyses could be partly confounded by invariant T cells such as MAIT and iNKT, although diverse VJ usage argued against such confounding for most clonotypes.

The library came from 5' RACE. The run used an Illumina HiSeq 2000. Template switching added a universal primer binding site, and the final cDNA carried a unique molecular identifier that allowed TCR cDNA molecules to be counted accurately. Specific primers in the conserved constant-segment region were used to synthesize first-strand cDNA for the TCR alpha and beta chains. To control for contamination, every cDNA library carried two barcodes: a SMART-Mk sample barcode plus Illumina barcodes. TruSeq adapter sequences along with Illumina sample barcodes were introduced in two successive PCR steps. TCR alpha and beta cDNA libraries were sequenced on the Illumina HiSeq platform with custom primers. The paper's data handling went like this. Unique molecular identifiers were extracted from raw reads with MiGEC, and CDR3 positions were determined with MiXCR. For each individual, recombination models were inferred using an EM algorithm with the repgenHMM and IGoR tools. Shared clonotype analysis was performed with the tcR package in R, normalizing sharing by the product of cloneset sizes. Out-of-frame nonproductive sequences were analyzed to study raw recombination free of thymic and clonal selection effects. TCRdb's own reprocessing of the public reads used fastp at Q25 and MiXCR and kept productive beta chains. Rows matching on CDR3 protein sequence are summarized as one entry with the most common DNA and genes. The V and J calls follow TCRdb's processing rather than the paper's. A total of 250,000 or so distinct CDR3 sequences appear in this sample, around 6.6% of them only once. The ten largest account for around 3.4% of the sample.

Via the germline V gene, CDR1 is MDHEN and CDR2 SYDVKM. V and J are trimmed by 3 bases and 1 base, and the gene matches miss 7 bases of the junction. Measured from the cysteine to the phenylalanine, the CDR3 is 17 residues long. Only CDR3 DNA remains: 51 bases, in frame from the first base. This sample also appeared in a second study, on yellow fever vaccine responses in identical twins. As the second study states: According to the authors, the vaccine-induced T cell response in identical twins seemed to be partly convergent and partly specific to each individual. In the study, vaccine-responding T cell clones were precisely tracked in identical twins.

The rearranged segments are TRBV28 and TRBJ2-5, with 11 bases aligning to TRBD2. The receptor was isolated from a woman in her late teens or twenties in good health. Sequenced sample: memory (CD45RO+) T cells sorted from blood. Reading the label with the study, this specimen's cell subset or site is: CD45RO+ enriched T cells. The sequenced DNA: TGTGCCAGCAGTTTGTATAGCGGGGGGGCCGGCCAAGAGACCCAGTACTTC. It translates as CASSLYSGGAGQETQYF.